This T cell receptor beta chain is from a study of CD8 T cells in ankylosing spondylitis. TCRdb re-called the 5' RACE reads through MiXCR, storing one row per CDR3 protein. The sample carries around 250,000 distinct CDR3 sequences, roughly a third recorded once. The V and J ends lost 0 bases and 4 bases respectively, with 9 bases between them. The CDR3 runs 14 residues. In germline, CDR1 is LGHNA, CDR2 YNFKEQ. What was sequenced was blood, either unsorted or a sorted T cell fraction (not recorded which). The J gene is TRBJ2-5, the V gene TRBV4-2, with D maybe TRBD1 (5 bases). The TCR comes from a male donor with ankylosing spondylitis or in good health (not recorded which). The CDR3 DNA reads as TGTGCCAGCAGCCAAGAAGGGGTCGGAGAGACCCAGTACTTC. This translates into CASSQEGVGETQYF.